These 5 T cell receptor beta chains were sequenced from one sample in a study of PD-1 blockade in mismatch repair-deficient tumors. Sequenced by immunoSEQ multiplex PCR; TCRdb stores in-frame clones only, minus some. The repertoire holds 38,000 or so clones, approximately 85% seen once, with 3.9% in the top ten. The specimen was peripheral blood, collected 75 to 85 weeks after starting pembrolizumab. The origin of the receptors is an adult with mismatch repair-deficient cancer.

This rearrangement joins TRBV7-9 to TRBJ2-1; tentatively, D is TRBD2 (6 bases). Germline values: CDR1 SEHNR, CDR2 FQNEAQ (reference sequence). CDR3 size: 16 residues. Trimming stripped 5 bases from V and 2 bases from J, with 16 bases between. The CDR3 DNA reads TGTGCCAGCAGCGACCGACTAGTCGGGCCCTACAATGAGCAGTTCTTC. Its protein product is CASSDRLVGPYNEQFF. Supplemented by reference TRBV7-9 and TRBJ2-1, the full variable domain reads DTGVSQNPRHKITKRGQNVTFRCDPISEHNRLYWYRQTLGQGPEFLTYFQNEAQLEKSRLLSDRFSAERPKGSFSTLEIQRTEQGDSAMYLCASSDRLVGPYNEQFFGPGTRLTVL.

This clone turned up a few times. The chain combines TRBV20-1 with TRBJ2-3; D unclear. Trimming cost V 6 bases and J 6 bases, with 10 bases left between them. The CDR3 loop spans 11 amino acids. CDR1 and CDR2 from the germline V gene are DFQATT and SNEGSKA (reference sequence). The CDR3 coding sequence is TGCAGTGCGACGCTCATGGATACGCAGTATTTT. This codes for CSATLMDTQYF.

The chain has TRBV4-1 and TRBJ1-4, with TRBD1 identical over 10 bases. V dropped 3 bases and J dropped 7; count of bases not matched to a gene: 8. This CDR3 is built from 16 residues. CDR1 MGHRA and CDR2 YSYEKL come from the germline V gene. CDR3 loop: CASSQTTGGAGEKLFF. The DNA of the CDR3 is TGCGCCAGCAGCCAGACGACAGGGGGCGCGGGTGAAAAACTGTTTTTT.

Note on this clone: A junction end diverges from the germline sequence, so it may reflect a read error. CDR3 sequence (DNA): TGTGCCAGCAGCTTCGAGGGATGGACTGAAGCTTTCTTT. Translation gives CASSFEGWTEAFF. The chain is built from TRBV5-3 and TRBJ1-1; D is unclear. TRBV5-3 is placed among ORFs of uncertain function. The CDR3 is made up of 13 amino acids.

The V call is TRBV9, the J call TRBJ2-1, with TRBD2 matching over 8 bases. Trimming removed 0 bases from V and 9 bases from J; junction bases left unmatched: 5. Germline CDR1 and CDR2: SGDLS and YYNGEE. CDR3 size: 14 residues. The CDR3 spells CASSVDSGIREQFF. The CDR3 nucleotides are TGTGCCAGCAGCGTAGATAGCGGGATTCGTGAGCAGTTCTTC.